The 20 T cell receptor beta chains presented below share a single source sample, sequenced in a study of T cells in Graves' hyperthyroidism and ophthalmopathy. RNA transcripts served as the template for amplifying TCR beta CDR3 regions. A first-round RT-PCR of the TCR CDR3 used the HTBI primer set. From the multiplex PCR reads, TCRdb called clonotypes with MiXCR, one entry per CDR3 protein. The data show 390,000 or so distinct CDR3 sequences, 14% to 15% seen once. Specimen: blood. These TCRs come from a man younger than 35 with Graves' ophthalmopathy.

This clonotype was observed once. The CDR3, as DNA: TGTGCCAGCAGTTCCTCGAGCTCCTATAATTCACCCCTCCACTTT. Residues: CASSSSSSYNSPLHF. This chain uses TRBV9 with TRBJ1-6; D call uncertain. V lost 5 bases, J lost 0 bases, and 9 bases lay in between. CDR1 and CDR2 from the germline V gene are SGDLS and YYNGEE. The CDR3 covers 15 residues. Looking up the rest from reference TRBV9 and TRBJ1-6 gives the full variable domain: DSGVTQTPKHLITATGQRVTLRCSPRSGDLSVYWYQQSLDQGLQFLIQYYNGEERAKGNILERFSAQQFPDLHSELNLSSLELGDSALYFCASSSSSSYNSPLHFGNGTRLTVT.

This clonotype was seen many times. This chain connects TRBV7-6 to TRBJ2-7; tentatively, D is TRBD1 or TRBD2 (5 bases each). V was pared by 5 bases and J by 6 bases, with 17 bases between. The germline CDR1 and CDR2 sequences are SGHVS and FNYEAQ. The CDR3 contains 14 residues. CDR3 in DNA: TGTGCCAGCAGCCGTACCGGGACGGACCTCGAGCAGTACTTC. Translated, it gives CASSRTGTDLEQYF.

This clonotype came up many times. This chain links TRBV29-1 with TRBJ2-1; the match to TRBD2 covers 7 bases. The CDR3 sequence is 15 residues long. CDR1 and CDR2 from the germline V gene are SQVTM and ANQGSEA. Unmatched junction bases numbered 11, after V lost 4 bases and J lost 5 bases. The CDR3 DNA follows: TGCAGCGTTGGAAGGCGGCTAGCGGAGAACAATGAGCAGTTCTTC. Translated, it gives CSVGRRLAENNEQFF.

The table lists this clonotype with many counts. The chain couples TRBV18 to TRBJ2-1, with D perhaps matching TRBD2 (7 bases). Germline loops: CDR1 KGHSH, CDR2 LQKENI. The CDR3 covers 13 residues. Trimming removed 4 bases at V and 8 bases at J, with 12 bases between. CDR3 sequence (DNA): TGTGCCAGCTCACAGCCGGGGGGCGATGAGCAGTTCTTC. As protein: CASSQPGGDEQFF.

The rearrangement joins TRBV9 to TRBJ1-6; D might be TRBD1 (5 bases). The CDR3 runs 13 residues. The ends were cut back, 4 bases at V and 14 bases at J, with 16 bases in the middle. CDR1 SGDLS and CDR2 YYNGEE come from the germline V gene. The CDR3 coding sequence is TGTGCCAGCAGCCCCCCCAGGGAGCGGACCCTCCACTTT. It codes for CASSPPRERTLHF. The variable domain in full, with the rest retrieved from reference TRBV9 and TRBJ1-6, is DSGVTQTPKHLITATGQRVTLRCSPRSGDLSVYWYQQSLDQGLQFLIQYYNGEERAKGNILERFSAQQFPDLHSELNLSSLELGDSALYFCASSPPRERTLHFGNGTRLTVT.

This clonotype was counted many times. The chain carries TRBV11-2 and TRBJ2-2; TRBD2 matches 9 bases. This CDR3 spans 14 amino acids. Unmatched junction bases numbered 3, after V lost 7 bases and J lost 3 bases. In germline, CDR1 is SGHAT, CDR2 FQNNGV. The CDR3 spells CASNAGGDTGELFF. The CDR3 DNA sequence: TGTGCCAGCAATGCGGGAGGGGACACCGGGGAGCTGTTTTTT.

This clonotype was picked up many times. The rearrangement uses TRBV15 and TRBJ1-1; D might be TRBD1 (6 bases). The germline V gene has CDR1 LNHNV and CDR2 YYDKDF (reference sequence). Trimming took 2 bases from V and 1 from J, leaving 8 bases between them. CDR3 length equals 14 residues. The CDR3 DNA reads as TGTGCCACCAGCAGAAAGGGACAGAACACTGAAGCTTTCTTT. Its translation: CATSRKGQNTEAFF.

V and J are TRBV6-1 and TRBJ2-3; D uncertain. The CDR3 is 15 residues long. The germline V and J ends were trimmed by 6 bases and 2 bases, with 15 bases remaining between them. Germline V CDR1 and CDR2: MNHNS, SASEGT. The CDR3 is CASSETGLPTDTQYF. CDR3 bases: TGTGCCAGCAGCGAGACTGGTCTCCCCACAGATACGCAGTATTTT.

This clonotype was recorded many times. The chain joins TRBV3-1 to TRBJ2-3, with D unclear. The CDR3 spans 13 residues. Trimming took 4 bases from V and 5 from J, leaving 10 bases between them. CDR1 is LGHDT, CDR2 YNNKEL, per germline (reference sequence). The CDR3 coding sequence is TGTGCCAGCAGCCCCTGGGCAGTAGATACGCAGTATTTT. Protein: CASSPWAVDTQYF.

The chain recombines TRBV7-8 with TRBJ2-1, with a weak D call TRBD2 (5 bases). Germline loops: CDR1 SGHVS, CDR2 FQNEAQ. This CDR3 region has 16 residues. Between the trimmed V and J ends, which lost 0 bases and 5 bases, there was a span of 14 bases. The CDR3: CASSLALGGPHNEQFF. DNA of the CDR3: TGTGCCAGCAGCTTAGCGTTGGGCGGGCCCCACAATGAGCAGTTCTTC.

This clonotype was counted ten times or more. The V gene is TRBV6-5, the J gene TRBJ1-1, with D unclear. This CDR3 is 15 amino acids long. Trimming pared 0 bases from V and 1 base from J, leaving 9 bases between. Looked up from germline, CDR1 is MNHEY and CDR2 is SVGAGI. In DNA, the CDR3 is TGTGCCAGCAGTTACTCGAGTGGCCGGAACACTGAAGCTTTCTTT. Translation: CASSYSSGRNTEAFF.

This chain links TRBV14 with TRBJ2-1; D is possibly TRBD1 (6 bases). With 2 bases removed from V and 6 bases from J, the gap between germline ends came to 11 bases. This CDR3 has 14 residues. Germline V gene lookup returns CDR1 SGHDN and CDR2 FVKESK. The CDR3 DNA reads as TGTGCCAGCAGCCAACAAGGACAGCCCAATGAGCAGTTCTTC. Translating gives CASSQQGQPNEQFF.

This clonotype was seen ten or more times. The CDR3 sequence: CASTGGLYQPQHF. The CDR3 DNA sequence: TGTGCCAGCACCGGAGGGCTTTATCAGCCCCAGCATTTT. This sequence joins TRBV12-3 or TRBV12-4 and TRBJ1-5; D gene uncertain. Trimming pared 7 bases from V and 5 bases from J, leaving 12 bases between. CDR3 length: 13 residues.

In this sample, this clonotype turned up many times. The rearrangement links TRBV30 to TRBJ2-1; D not resolved. Looked up from germline, CDR1 is GTSNPN and CDR2 is SVGIG (reference sequence). V was cut by 2 bases and J by 9 bases, with 8 bases left in between. This CDR3 is 11 amino acids long. The CDR3 region is CAWSFSLEQFF. CDR3 DNA sequence: TGTGCCTGGAGTTTCAGCCTTGAGCAGTTCTTC. The variable domain in full, completed from reference TRBV30 and TRBJ2-1, reads SQTIHQWPATLVQPVGSPLSLECTVEGTSNPNLYWYRQAAGRGLQLLFYSVGIGQISSEVPQNLSASRPQDRQFILSSKKLLLSDSGFYLCAWSFSLEQFFGPGTRLTVL.

The gene calls are TRBV19 and TRBJ1-1; perhaps TRBD1 as D (5 bases). From germline, CDR1 is LNHDA and CDR2 SQIVND (reference sequence). V lost 10 bases and J 6 bases, leaving 12 bases between the germline ends. The CDR3 runs to 11 residues. In DNA form, the CDR3 reads TGTGCCACATCCCGGGGACCTGAAGCTTTCTTT. The encoded protein is CATSRGPEAFF.

This clonotype was detected a few times. This chain connects TRBV29-1 to TRBJ1-1; 11 bases are a match to TRBD1. The ends lost 5 bases at V and 4 bases at J; junction bases unmatched: 6. The germline gives CDR1 SQVTM, CDR2 ANQGSEA. This CDR3 contains 14 residues. CDR3 residues: CSVPGTGGATEAFF. In DNA form, the CDR3 reads TGCAGCGTTCCAGGGACAGGGGGTGCCACTGAAGCTTTCTTT. Based on the CDR3 plus reference TRBV29-1 and TRBJ1-1, the full variable domain is SAVISQKPSRDICQRGTSLTIQCQVDSQVTMMFWYRQQPGQSLTLIATANQGSEATYESGFVIDKFPISRPNLTFSTLTVSNMSPEDSSIYLCSVPGTGGATEAFFGQGTRLTVV.

This clonotype has a count of ten or more. The rearrangement joins TRBV7-9 to TRBJ2-5; 10 bases match TRBD2. The V and J ends lost 2 bases and 5 bases, in that order; junction bases with no gene match: 5. The CDR3 spans 15 residues. CDR1 is SEHNR and CDR2 is FQNEAQ in the germline V gene (reference sequence). CDR3 DNA sequence: TGTGCCAGCAGCTTAATAGCGGGAGGTTCGGAGACCCAGTACTTC. Protein product: CASSLIAGGSETQYF.

This clonotype was picked up a small number of times. The chain uses TRBV20-1 and TRBJ2-5; 8 bases fit TRBD2. V lost 5 bases and J lost 2; bases outside the gene matches: 7. Looked up from germline, CDR1 is DFQATT and CDR2 is SNEGSKA (reference sequence). The CDR3 covers 14 residues. The DNA for the CDR3 is TGCAGTGCTTGGTGGGCGGGAGGACAAGAGACCCAGTACTTC. Amino acid sequence: CSAWWAGGQETQYF.

This clonotype was found many times. The V gene is TRBV27, the J gene TRBJ2-1, with TRBD2 identical over 14 bases. CDR3 length: 16 amino acids. V lost 6 bases, J lost 8 bases, and 9 bases stayed unmatched. Germline CDR1 MNHEY, CDR2 SMNVEV (reference sequence). The CDR3 DNA sequence: TGTGCCAGCAGGCCGTGGGGACTAGCGGGAGTAGATGAGCAGTTCTTC. Protein: CASRPWGLAGVDEQFF.

This clonotype was recorded a few times. The chain links TRBV4-1 to TRBJ2-3, with 9 bases fitting TRBD2. The V and J ends lost 4 bases and 4 bases, in that order; junction bases with no gene match: 12. Germline loops: CDR1 MGHRA, CDR2 YSYEKL. The CDR3 consists of 17 residues. The CDR3 DNA follows: TGCGCCAGCAGCCCCCGGGGTAGCGGGAGCACCGCAGATACGCAGTATTTT. The encoded protein is CASSPRGSGSTADTQYF.